Presented here are 19 T cell receptor beta chains from one specimen sequenced in a study of cytomegalovirus exposure and HLA in healthy donors. Primers: 60 Vbeta forward and 13 Jbeta reverse. Clones were read by immunoSEQ multiplex PCR, and TCRdb kept only the in-frame ones, dropping some. The repertoire consists of 160,000 or so clones, with around 80% occurring once and the leading ten covering under 2%. Material: PBMCs. These receptors all stem from a man between 35 and 55 years old in good health and CMV-seronegative.

This clone was seen only once. The CDR3 region has the DNA TGTGCCAGTTCCCTGGGAGAGTCGGAGGCCTATGGCTACACCTTC. It yields the protein CASSLGESEAYGYTF. This chain connects TRBV18 to TRBJ1-2; D remains unclear. The CDR3 spans 15 residues. The V end lost 9 bases, the J end lost 4 bases, and 21 bases lay between the germline ends. CDR1 is KGHSH, CDR2 LQKENI, per germline.

This chain connects TRBV11-3 to TRBJ2-2, with TRBD1 identical over 7 bases. Germline V gene lookup returns CDR1 SGHNT and CDR2 YENEEA. V was pared by 5 bases and J by 3 bases, with 9 bases of the junction left unmatched. The CDR3 extends over 16 amino acids. DNA for the CDR3: TGTGCCAGCAGCCGATCCGGGACAGCGGACACCGGGGAGCTGTTTTTT. Protein: CASSRSGTADTGELFF.

V usage is TRBV28 and J usage is TRBJ2-7, with D possibly matching TRBD1 (6 bases). This CDR3 has 12 amino acids. V was clipped by 8 bases and J by 8 bases, with 16 bases between them. CDR1 is MDHEN, CDR2 SYDVKM, per germline. Written as DNA, the CDR3 is TGTGCCAGCGACACCCGGGACACCAAGCAGTACTTC. Its translation: CASDTRDTKQYF.

V gene TRBV28 combines with J gene TRBJ1-5; 7 positions agree with TRBD1. CDR1 is MDHEN, CDR2 SYDVKM, per germline. V was clipped by 5 bases and J by 2 bases; unmatched bases: 12. This CDR3 has 17 amino acids. CDR3 DNA sequence: TGTGCCAGCAGTCCCCCGACAGGGACGGTTGGCAATCAGCCCCAGCATTTT. It is translated as CASSPPTGTVGNQPQHF.

The chain is built from TRBV7-9 and TRBJ1-1, with D uncertain. With 5 bases removed from V and 1 base from J, the gap between germline ends came to 14 bases. Germline V gives CDR1 SEHNR, CDR2 FQNEAQ (reference sequence). The CDR3 has 15 residues. CDR3 sequence: CASSPRRIQNTEAFF. In DNA form, the CDR3 reads TGTGCCAGCAGCCCTAGGAGGATACAGAACACTGAAGCTTTCTTT.

The V and J genes are TRBV7-6 and TRBJ2-1, with a tentative D call TRBD1 (5 bases). Germline CDR1 is SGHVS and CDR2 is FNYEAQ. CDR3 length: 13 amino acids. The ends were cut back, 3 bases at V and 4 bases at J, with 7 bases in the middle. The CDR3 region has the DNA TGTGCCAGCAGCTTGACAGCTTACAATGAGCAGTTCTTC. It yields the protein CASSLTAYNEQFF.

The rearrangement joins TRBV19 to TRBJ1-1; 8 bases are shared with TRBD1. J lost 1 base, V lost 3 bases, and 1 base had no gene match. Germline CDR1 reads LNHDA; CDR2 reads SQIVND (reference sequence). The CDR3 loop spans 14 amino acids. Here the CDR3 DNA reads TGTGCCAGTAGTATCGACAGGGGGAACACTGAAGCTTTCTTT. Protein sequence: CASSIDRGNTEAFF.

This clone was seen more than once but under ten times. This chain uses TRBV19 with TRBJ2-7; 7 nucleotides agree with TRBD1. This CDR3 is built from 14 residues. The germline gives CDR1 LNHDA, CDR2 SQIVND (reference sequence). The V gene end was trimmed by 4 bases and the J gene end by 3 bases; junction bases not matched to a gene: 6. The CDR3 spells CASSRSRDSYEQYF. CDR3 nucleotides: TGTGCCAGTAGTAGATCTCGGGACAGCTACGAGCAGTACTTC.

V gene TRBV5-1 combines with J gene TRBJ2-7; D gene unclear. The CDR3 extends over 14 amino acids. Trimming took off 0 bases at V and 4 bases at J, with 11 bases between the two ends. The V gene's germline CDR1 is SGHRS and CDR2 YFSETQ. This CDR3 reads CASSLGAPAYEQYF. CDR3 in DNA: TGCGCCAGCAGCTTGGGGGCCCCGGCGTACGAGCAGTACTTC.

This rearrangement joins TRBV6-5 to TRBJ1-5; 8 nucleotides agree with TRBD1. The CDR3 spans 14 residues. Germline V lookup: CDR1 MNHEY, CDR2 SVGAGI. The V and J ends lost 5 bases and 4 bases, in that order; junction bases with no gene match: 4. CDR3 nucleotides: TGTGCCAGCAGTACCCGACAGGGGAATCAGCCCCAGCATTTT. It codes for CASSTRQGNQPQHF.

The sample holds a few counts of this clone. The V call is TRBV19, the J call TRBJ1-5; D might be TRBD1 (6 bases). Trimming stripped 6 bases from V and 0 bases from J, with 12 bases between. CDR1 and CDR2 (germline): LNHDA, SQIVND (reference sequence). The CDR3 is made up of 15 amino acids. The CDR3 sequence: CASSTTGYSNQPQHF. The CDR3 DNA reads as TGTGCCAGTAGCACTACAGGGTATAGCAATCAGCCCCAGCATTTT.

A remark on this clone: This sample includes further DNA sequences coding for the same CDR3. CDR3 coding DNA: TGTGCCAGCTCACCAGGGACAGCAAACACTGAAGCTTTCTTT. Encoded protein: CASSPGTANTEAFF. This chain uses TRBV18 with TRBJ1-1; 7 positions agree with TRBD1. This CDR3 contains 14 residues. CDR1 is KGHSH and CDR2 is LQKENI in the germline V gene. V was clipped by 2 bases and J by 2 bases; unmatched bases: 2.

V is TRBV25-1 and J is TRBJ1-4; D is possibly TRBD1 (6 bases). Germline CDR1 and CDR2: MGHDK and SYGVNS. CDR3 length: 14 amino acids. V shed 7 bases and J shed 0 bases, with 9 bases lying between them. CDR3 sequence (DNA): TGTGCCAGCACCCGGACAGCAACTAATGAAAAACTGTTTTTT. This gives the protein CASTRTATNEKLFF.

The chain has TRBV5-1 and TRBJ2-1; TRBD2 is a possible D gene (7 bases). The germline CDR1 and CDR2 sequences are SGHRS and YFSETQ. There are 17 residues in the CDR3. The V end was cut by 0 bases, the J end by 9 bases, with 22 bases between. The CDR3 region is CASSLGLVAGAGGEQFF. Here the CDR3 DNA reads TGCGCCAGCAGCTTGGGATTAGTTGCGGGGGCCGGGGGTGAGCAGTTCTTC.

This sequence joins TRBV6-4 and TRBJ1-1, with D unclear. The CDR3 totals 13 residues. With 0 bases removed from V and 4 bases from J, the gap between germline ends came to 6 bases. Germline CDR1 and CDR2: MRHNA and SNTAGT. CDR3 DNA: TGTGCCAGCAGTGACTCGTGGGCCACTGAAGCTTTCTTT. This sequence encodes CASSDSWATEAFF.

This chain uses TRBV7-3 with TRBJ1-5; 7 bases line up with TRBD1. This CDR3 is 13 amino acids long. Trimming took 2 bases from V and 6 from J; bases not matched to a gene: 1. Per germline, CDR1 SGHTA and CDR2 FQGTGA. The CDR3 nucleotides read TGTGCCAGCAGCTTACAGGGGGGTCAGCCCCAGCATTTT. Translated: CASSLQGGQPQHF.

The chain couples TRBV20-1 to TRBJ2-7; 10 bases are shared with TRBD1. After removal of 6 bases from V and 6 bases from J, the junction contained 2 bases not matched to a gene. Germline V gives CDR1 DFQATT, CDR2 SNEGSKA (reference sequence). The CDR3 spans 11 residues. CDR3 DNA: TGCAGTGCCAGGGACAGGGGCGAGCAGTACTTC. It is translated as CSARDRGEQYF.

The count of this clone is one. The chain couples TRBV19 to TRBJ1-5, with D perhaps TRBD1 (5 bases). Germline V gene lookup returns CDR1 LNHDA and CDR2 SQIVND (reference sequence). The V end was cut by 3 bases, the J end by 4 bases, with 7 bases between. The CDR3 contains 13 residues. CDR3 region: CASSMEGNQPQHF. The DNA of the CDR3 is TGTGCCAGTAGTATGGAGGGGAATCAGCCCCAGCATTTT.

This clone has a single count. This chain links TRBV9 with TRBJ2-7; 7 bases line up with TRBD2. The CDR3 totals 16 residues. V dropped 2 bases and J dropped 1; count of bases not matched to a gene: 9. Germline loops: CDR1 SGDLS, CDR2 YYNGEE. CDR3 sequence reads: CASSVSGAAGSYEQYF. CDR3 sequence (DNA): TGTGCCAGCAGCGTTAGTGGGGCAGCGGGGTCCTACGAGCAGTACTTC.